One sample yielded the 21 T cell receptor beta chains listed below, sequenced in a study of Graves' ophthalmopathy and Graves' hyperthyroidism. Amplification of the TCR beta CDR3 regions used RNA transcripts (as template). HTBI primers primed a first-round RT-PCR, and a second-round multiplex PCR followed. TCRdb fed the multiplex PCR reads into MiXCR, producing one record per CDR3 protein. Among roughly 350,000 distinct CDR3 sequences listed, 17% were seen once. Sequenced: peripheral blood. Receptor source: an adult woman with stable Graves' hyperthyroidism.

This clonotype was seen many times. The J gene is TRBJ2-7, the V gene TRBV11-2; D ambiguous. The germline CDR1 and CDR2 sequences are SGHAT and FQNNGV. There are 13 residues in the CDR3. With 4 bases removed from V and 5 bases from J, the gap between germline ends came to 12 bases. The CDR3 region is CASSSPFGNEQYF. In nucleotides, the CDR3 is TGTGCCAGCAGCTCCCCATTCGGTAACGAGCAGTACTTC.

The chain carries TRBV20-1 and TRBJ1-1, with D possibly TRBD1 on 6 matching bases. CDR3 length: 14 residues. V was shortened by 3 bases and J by 0 bases, with 11 bases between the two germline ends. CDR1 is DFQATT and CDR2 is SNEGSKA in the germline V gene (reference sequence). In DNA form, the CDR3 reads TGCAGTGCTAGTCATACAGGGATGAACACTGAAGCTTTCTTT. Its protein product is CSASHTGMNTEAFF.

V and J are TRBV3-1 and TRBJ1-1; 8 bases fit TRBD1. Per germline, CDR1 LGHDT and CDR2 YNNKEL (reference sequence). CDR3 length: 14 amino acids. Trimming cost V 1 base and J 4 bases; bases outside gene matches: 2. DNA of the CDR3: TGTGCCAGCAGCCAAGTGACAGGGGCCACTGAAGCTTTCTTT. This translates into CASSQVTGATEAFF.

In this sample, this clonotype turned up many times. The J gene is TRBJ2-7, the V gene TRBV7-9; 8 nucleotides agree with TRBD2. V gave up 11 bases and J gave up 1 base; unmatched junction bases: 7. This CDR3 has 13 residues. Germline V gene sequence: CDR1 SEHNR, CDR2 FQNEAQ (reference sequence). The chain's CDR3 is CAGQAGGSYEQYF. CDR3 sequence (DNA): TGTGCCGGCCAGGCGGGGGGATCCTACGAGCAGTACTTC.

This clonotype was seen at least ten times. The chain joins TRBV7-9 to TRBJ1-5, with D possibly TRBD1 on 5 matching bases. V was trimmed by 1 base and J by 4 bases, leaving 11 bases between them. This CDR3 is built from 15 residues. CDR1 is SEHNR and CDR2 is FQNEAQ in the germline V gene (reference sequence). CDR3 sequence: CASSLEDSPNQPQHF. Written as DNA, the CDR3 is TGTGCCAGCAGCTTAGAAGACAGCCCAAATCAGCCCCAGCATTTT.

This clonotype was seen repeatedly, ten times or more. This chain uses TRBV24-1 with TRBJ1-2, with 7 bases identical to TRBD1. This CDR3 region has 17 residues. The trim removed 2 bases at V and 2 bases at J, leaving 10 bases unmatched. Germline CDR1 and CDR2: KGHDR and SFDVKD. The CDR3 bases are TGTGCCACCAGTGATTCCAGGGCACAGGGGATCAACTATGGCTACACCTTC. Protein: CATSDSRAQGINYGYTF.

This clonotype was observed at least ten times. The genes are TRBV6-1 and TRBJ2-5; 7 nucleotides match TRBD2. The CDR3 runs 17 residues. Germline CDR1 reads MNHNS; CDR2 reads SASEGT. After removal of 4 bases from V and 5 bases from J, the junction contained 16 bases not matched to a gene. The CDR3 region has the DNA TGTGCCAGCAGTGTGGGCGGGAGCGGGGATGGGTGGGAGACCCAGTACTTC. This encodes CASSVGGSGDGWETQYF.

In regard to this clonotype: A much bigger clone sits one base away, suggesting this may be a read error. The CDR3 ends on some other residue instead of the conserved phenylalanine or tryptophan, so this is likely a read error. The CDR3, as DNA: TGTGCCAGCAGTTCGGGGTATAGGTCCGGGGAGCTGTTTTTG. Protein sequence: CASSSGYRSGELFL. The gene calls are TRBV28 and TRBJ2-2; D may be TRBD2 (5 bases). The CDR3 has 14 residues. Trimming took off 4 bases at V and 6 bases at J, with 12 bases between the two ends. Per the germline V gene, CDR1 is MDHEN and CDR2 is SYDVKM.

This chain links TRBV6-1 with TRBJ1-2; unclear D gene. CDR1 is MNHNS and CDR2 is SASEGT in the germline V gene. V was pared by 4 bases and J by 6 bases, with 15 bases between. This CDR3 comprises 14 residues. The CDR3 protein is CASSASGIRDGYTF. The CDR3 DNA sequence: TGTGCCAGCAGTGCCTCGGGGATTCGGGATGGCTACACCTTC.

This clonotype was recorded at least ten times. This rearrangement joins TRBV12-3 or TRBV12-4 to TRBJ2-2; weak D call: TRBD1 (5 bases). V lost 4 bases and J 7 bases, leaving 16 bases between the germline ends. The CDR3 sequence is 15 residues long. CDR3 sequence reads: CASSWVGRGGGELFF. CDR3 DNA: TGTGCCAGCAGTTGGGTTGGTAGGGGCGGCGGGGAGCTGTTTTTT.

V gene TRBV7-8 combines with J gene TRBJ2-3; D possibly corresponds to TRBD1 (6 bases). Germline V CDR1 and CDR2: SGHVS, FQNEAQ. With 4 bases removed from V and 5 bases from J, the gap between germline ends came to 10 bases. The CDR3 sequence is 13 residues long. The CDR3 coding sequence is TGTGCCAGCAGCTCGGACAGAAGAGATACGCAGTATTTT. It translates to CASSSDRRDTQYF.

Many counts were recorded for this clonotype. This rearrangement joins TRBV12-3 or TRBV12-4 to TRBJ2-7; D is ambiguous. CDR3 length: 12 amino acids. V dropped 6 bases and J dropped 5 bases, with 11 bases sitting between them. The CDR3 is CASSRSSHEQYF. CDR3 nucleotide sequence: TGTGCCAGCAGCCGGAGTTCCCACGAGCAGTACTTC.

This clonotype was observed at least ten times. The chain recombines TRBV7-6 with TRBJ1-5; D remains unclear. The CDR3 spans 13 residues. The V end was cut by 3 bases, the J end by 1 base, with 4 bases between. Per the germline V gene, CDR1 is SGHVS and CDR2 is FNYEAQ. CDR3 in amino acids: CASSFSSNQPQHF. In DNA, the CDR3 is TGTGCCAGCAGCTTTTCCAGCAATCAGCCCCAGCATTTT.

This clonotype was detected a few times. The chain links TRBV6-1 to TRBJ2-2; D gene ambiguous. Trimming removed 10 bases from V and 7 bases from J, with 4 bases in between. The CDR3 runs to 9 residues. Germline V CDR1 and CDR2: MNHNS, SASEGT. Here the CDR3 reads CATDGELFF. In nucleotides, the CDR3 is TGTGCCACGGACGGGGAGCTGTTTTTT.

This clonotype has a count of ten or more. The chain uses TRBV27 and TRBJ2-5; D gene uncertain. The germline V gene encodes CDR1 MNHEY and CDR2 SMNVEV (reference sequence). This CDR3 is built from 14 residues. V shed 4 bases and J shed 5 bases, with 14 bases lying between them. CDR3 DNA: TGTGCCAGCAGTTCACCTCCTGGGTTCGAGACCCAGTACTTC. The encoded protein is CASSSPPGFETQYF.

This clonotype was counted at least ten times. This chain connects TRBV28 to TRBJ2-2; D call uncertain. Trimming took 7 bases from V and 2 from J, leaving 11 bases between them. The CDR3 spans 14 residues. Germline V gives CDR1 MDHEN, CDR2 SYDVKM. This CDR3 is CASTENFNTGELFF. The CDR3 DNA follows: TGTGCCAGCACAGAGAATTTCAACACCGGGGAGCTGTTTTTT.

This clonotype was seen a handful of times. The chain joins TRBV19 to TRBJ2-2; perhaps D is TRBD1 or TRBD2 (5 bases each). The length of the CDR3 is 15 residues. V lost 3 bases and J 6 bases, leaving 14 bases between the germline ends. Per germline, CDR1 LNHDA and CDR2 SQIVND (reference sequence). The CDR3 bases are TGTGCCAGTAGTATGGGACGGAGTCAACCCGGGGAGCTGTTTTTT. It encodes CASSMGRSQPGELFF.

CDR3 DNA: TGTGCCACCAGCAGAGATCGGGCAGACTTGAACACTGAAGCTTTCTTT. Its translation: CATSRDRADLNTEAFF. The rearrangement uses TRBV15 and TRBJ1-1; D uncertain. Germline V gives CDR1 LNHNV, CDR2 YYDKDF (reference sequence). The ends were cut back, 0 bases at V and 0 bases at J, with 11 bases in the middle. The CDR3 sequence is 16 residues long. The whole variable domain, remainder taken from reference TRBV15 and TRBJ1-1, is DAMVIQNPRYQVTQFGKPVTLSCSQTLNHNVMYWYQQKSSQAPKLLFHYYDKDFNNEADTPDNFQSRRPNTSFCFLDIRSPGLGDTAMYLCATSRDRADLNTEAFFGQGTRLTVV.

The chain has TRBV5-1 and TRBJ2-4; TRBD1 agrees at 8 bases. J was trimmed by 7 bases and V by 4 bases; bases with no gene match: 7. CDR3 length equals 14 residues. CDR1 is SGHRS, CDR2 YFSETQ, per germline. The CDR3 reads CASSTAGGWNIQYF. DNA of the CDR3: TGCGCCAGCAGCACCGCAGGGGGCTGGAACATTCAGTACTTC. Complete variable domain (other parts from reference TRBV5-1 and TRBJ2-4): KAGVTQTPRYLIKTRGQQVTLSCSPISGHRSVSWYQQTPGQGLQFLFEYFSETQRNKGNFPGRFSGRQFSNSRSEMNVSTLELGDSALYLCASSTAGGWNIQYFGAGTRLSVL.

This clonotype showed up many times. This chain's CDR3 is CASSGLGNTGELFF. For the CDR3, the DNA is TGTGCCAGCAGTGGACTAGGGAACACCGGGGAGCTGTTTTTT. J is TRBJ2-2 and V is TRBV6-1, with D perhaps TRBD2 (6 bases). Trimming removed 4 bases at V and 1 base at J, with 7 bases between. Germline CDR1 MNHNS, CDR2 SASEGT. This CDR3 comprises 14 residues.

This clonotype has more than one count but fewer than ten. V and J are TRBV7-2 and TRBJ2-7; 10 bases map to TRBD2. The CDR3 is 13 residues long. CDR1 is SGHTA and CDR2 is FQGNSA in the germline V gene. J lost 6 bases, V lost 4 bases, and 3 bases had no gene match. The CDR3 DNA sequence: TGTGCCAGCAGCTCGGGACTAGCGACCGAGCAGTACTTC. Protein: CASSSGLATEQYF.